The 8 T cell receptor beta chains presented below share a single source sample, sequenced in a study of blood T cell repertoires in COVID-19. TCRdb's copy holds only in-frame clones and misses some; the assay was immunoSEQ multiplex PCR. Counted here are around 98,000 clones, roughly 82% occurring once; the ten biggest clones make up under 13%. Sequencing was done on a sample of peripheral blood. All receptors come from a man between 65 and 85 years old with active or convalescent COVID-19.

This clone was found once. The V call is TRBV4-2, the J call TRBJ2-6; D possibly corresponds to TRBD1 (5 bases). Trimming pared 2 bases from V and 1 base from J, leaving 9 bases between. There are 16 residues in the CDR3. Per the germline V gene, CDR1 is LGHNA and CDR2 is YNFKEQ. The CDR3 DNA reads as TGTGCCAGCAGCCAACAACAGGTTTCTGGGGCCAACGTCCTGACTTTC. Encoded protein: CASSQQQVSGANVLTF.

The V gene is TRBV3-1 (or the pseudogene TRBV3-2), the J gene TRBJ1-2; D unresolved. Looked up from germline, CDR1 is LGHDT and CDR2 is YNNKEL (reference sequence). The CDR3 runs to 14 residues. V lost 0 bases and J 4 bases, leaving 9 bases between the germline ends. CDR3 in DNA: TGTGCCAGCAGCCAAGATCAGTTTTCCTATGGCTACACCTTC. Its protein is CASSQDQFSYGYTF.

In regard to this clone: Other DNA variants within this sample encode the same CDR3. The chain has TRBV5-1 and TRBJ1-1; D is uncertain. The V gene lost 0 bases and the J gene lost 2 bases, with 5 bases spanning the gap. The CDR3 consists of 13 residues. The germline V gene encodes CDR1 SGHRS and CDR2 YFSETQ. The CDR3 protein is CASSLGLNTEAFF. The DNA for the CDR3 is TGCGCCAGCAGCTTGGGCCTAAACACTGAAGCTTTCTTT.

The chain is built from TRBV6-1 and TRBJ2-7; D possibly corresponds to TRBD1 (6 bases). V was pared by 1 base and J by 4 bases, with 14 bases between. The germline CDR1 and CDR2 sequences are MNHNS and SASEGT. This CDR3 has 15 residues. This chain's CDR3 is CASSEVPARGYEQYF. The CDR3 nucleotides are TGTGCCAGCAGTGAAGTTCCGGCCAGGGGATACGAGCAGTACTTC.

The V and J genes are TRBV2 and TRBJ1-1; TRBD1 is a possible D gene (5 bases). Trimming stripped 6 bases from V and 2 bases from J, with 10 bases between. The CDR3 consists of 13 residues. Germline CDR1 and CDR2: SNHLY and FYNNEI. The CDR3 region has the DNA TGTGCCAGCAGCCCTGACAGTAACACTGAAGCTTTCTTT. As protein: CASSPDSNTEAFF.

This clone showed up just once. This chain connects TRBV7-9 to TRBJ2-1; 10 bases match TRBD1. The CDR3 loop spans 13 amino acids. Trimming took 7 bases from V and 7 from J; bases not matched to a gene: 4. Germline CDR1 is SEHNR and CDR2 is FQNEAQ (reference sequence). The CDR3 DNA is TGTGCCAGCACCGGACAGGGGGGGAATGAGCAGTTCTTC. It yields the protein CASTGQGGNEQFF.

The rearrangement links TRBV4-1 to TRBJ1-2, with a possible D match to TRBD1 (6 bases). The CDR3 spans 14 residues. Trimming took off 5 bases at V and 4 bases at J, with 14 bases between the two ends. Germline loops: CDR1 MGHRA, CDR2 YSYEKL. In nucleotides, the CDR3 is TGCGCCAGCAGCTTCCGCCCGGACAGCTATGGCTACACCTTC. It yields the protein CASSFRPDSYGYTF.

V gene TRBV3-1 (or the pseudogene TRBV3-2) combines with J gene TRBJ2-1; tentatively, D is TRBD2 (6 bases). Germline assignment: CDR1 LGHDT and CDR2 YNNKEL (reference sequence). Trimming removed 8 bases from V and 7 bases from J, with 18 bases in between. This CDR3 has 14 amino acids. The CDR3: CASSTTGGRNEQFF. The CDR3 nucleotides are TGTGCCAGCTCCACAACCGGGGGTAGGAATGAGCAGTTCTTC.